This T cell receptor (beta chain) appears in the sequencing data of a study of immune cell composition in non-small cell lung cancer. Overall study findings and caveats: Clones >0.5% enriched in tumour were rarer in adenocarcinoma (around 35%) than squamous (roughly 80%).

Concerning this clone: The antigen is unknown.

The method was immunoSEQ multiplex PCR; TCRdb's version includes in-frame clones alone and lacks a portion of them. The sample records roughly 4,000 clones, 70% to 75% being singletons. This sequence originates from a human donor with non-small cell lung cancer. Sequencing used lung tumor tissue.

The CDR3: CASAETQYF. CDR3 DNA sequence: TGTGCCAGTGCAGAGACCCAGTACTTC. The chain carries TRBV6-4 and TRBJ2-5; no definite D call. This CDR3 comprises 9 residues. In germline, CDR1 is MRHNA, CDR2 SNTAGT. V shed 9 bases and J shed 4 bases, with 3 bases lying between them.